This record concerns one TCR beta chain sequence. Per the original data handling: For nucleated cells, counts were estimated from reference gene primer amplification. The protocol was immunoSEQ multiplex PCR, while the TCRdb copy is restricted to in-frame clones and leaves out a portion. V and J calls and clone size are copied from that table; D and trimming were computed from the DNA. The sample lists 70,000 to 100,000 clones, approximately 85% seen once, with roughly 45% in the top ten. This CDR3 spans 17 amino acids. Trimming removed 3 bases from V and 5 bases from J, with 20 bases in between. The V gene's germline CDR1 is LNHNV and CDR2 YYDKDF (reference sequence). This sample was taken from a study of blood T cell repertoires in COVID-19. As for the study in general: T cells, B-cell-depleted T cells, or PBMCs supplied cDNA or gDNA.

The genes are TRBV15 and TRBJ1-5, with a possible D match to TRBD1 (5 bases). The receptor was derived from a human donor in a cohort sampled during active COVID-19. Material: peripheral blood. The CDR3 coding sequence is TGTGCCACCAGCAGGGGCTTAATCGGGGGGGAGTATCAGCCCCAGCATTTT. This gives the protein CATSRGLIGGEYQPQHF.